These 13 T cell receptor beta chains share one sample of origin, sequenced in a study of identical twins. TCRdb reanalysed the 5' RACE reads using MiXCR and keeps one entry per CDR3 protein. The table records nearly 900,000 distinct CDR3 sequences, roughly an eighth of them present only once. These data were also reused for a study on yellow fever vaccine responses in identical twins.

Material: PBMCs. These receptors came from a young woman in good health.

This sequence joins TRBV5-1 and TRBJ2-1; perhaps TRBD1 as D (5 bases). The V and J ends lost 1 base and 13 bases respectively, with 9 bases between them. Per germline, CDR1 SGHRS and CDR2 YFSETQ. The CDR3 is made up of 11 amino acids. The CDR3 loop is CASSLSQEQFF. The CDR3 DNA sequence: TGCGCCAGCAGCTTGTCACAGGAACAGTTCTTC.

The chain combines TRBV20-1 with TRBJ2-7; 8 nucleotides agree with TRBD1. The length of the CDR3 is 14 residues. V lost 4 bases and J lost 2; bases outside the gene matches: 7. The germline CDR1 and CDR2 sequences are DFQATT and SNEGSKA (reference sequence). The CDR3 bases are TGCAGTGCTATTAGACAGGGGACAGCCTACGAGCAGTACGTC. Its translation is CSAIRQGTAYEQYV.

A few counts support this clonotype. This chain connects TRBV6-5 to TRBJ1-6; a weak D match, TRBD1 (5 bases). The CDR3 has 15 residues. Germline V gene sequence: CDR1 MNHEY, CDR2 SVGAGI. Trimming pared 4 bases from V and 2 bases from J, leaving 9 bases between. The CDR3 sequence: CASSFGDPYNSPLHF. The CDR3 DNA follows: TGTGCCAGCAGTTTTGGGGACCCCTATAATTCACCCCTCCACTTT.

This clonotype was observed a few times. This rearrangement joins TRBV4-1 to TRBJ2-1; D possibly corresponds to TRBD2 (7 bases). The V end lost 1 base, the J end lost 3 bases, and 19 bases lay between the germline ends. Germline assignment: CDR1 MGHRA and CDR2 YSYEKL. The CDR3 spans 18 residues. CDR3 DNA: TGCGCCAGCAGCCAAGTTGCGGGGGACATCCGCTACTACAATGAGCAGTTCTTC. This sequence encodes CASSQVAGDIRYYNEQFF.

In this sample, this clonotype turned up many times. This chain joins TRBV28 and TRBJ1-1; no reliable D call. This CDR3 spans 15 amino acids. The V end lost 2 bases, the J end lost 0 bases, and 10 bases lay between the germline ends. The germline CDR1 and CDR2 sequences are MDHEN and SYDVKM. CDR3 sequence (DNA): TGTGCCAGCAGTTTAAATCCCGGGGTGAACACTGAAGCTTTCTTT. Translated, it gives CASSLNPGVNTEAFF.

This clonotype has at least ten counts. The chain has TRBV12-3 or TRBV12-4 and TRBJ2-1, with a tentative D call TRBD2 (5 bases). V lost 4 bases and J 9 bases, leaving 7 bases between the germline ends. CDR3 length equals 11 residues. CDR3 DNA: TGTGCCAGCAGTTCCGGGGTTGAGCAGTTCTTC. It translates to CASSSGVEQFF.

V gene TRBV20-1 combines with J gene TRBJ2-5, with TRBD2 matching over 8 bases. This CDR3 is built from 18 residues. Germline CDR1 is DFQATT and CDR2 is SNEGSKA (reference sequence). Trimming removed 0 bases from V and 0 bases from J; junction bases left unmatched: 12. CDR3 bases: TGCAGTGCTAGAGATCTGCGGGGGGCCCCTCTTTACCAAGAGACCCAGTACTTC. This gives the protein CSARDLRGAPLYQETQYF.

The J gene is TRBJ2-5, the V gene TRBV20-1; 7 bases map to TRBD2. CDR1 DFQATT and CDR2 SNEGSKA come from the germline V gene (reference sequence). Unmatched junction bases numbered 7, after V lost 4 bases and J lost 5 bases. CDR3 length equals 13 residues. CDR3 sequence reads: CSATPGGSETQYF. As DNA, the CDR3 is TGCAGTGCTACCCCCGGGGGGAGCGAGACCCAGTACTTC.

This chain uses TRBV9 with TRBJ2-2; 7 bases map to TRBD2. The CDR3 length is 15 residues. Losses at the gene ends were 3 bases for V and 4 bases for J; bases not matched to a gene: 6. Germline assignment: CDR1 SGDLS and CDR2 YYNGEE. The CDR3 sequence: CASSGGTTSTGELFF. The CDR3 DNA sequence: TGTGCCAGCAGCGGTGGGACTACATCCACCGGGGAGCTGTTTTTT.

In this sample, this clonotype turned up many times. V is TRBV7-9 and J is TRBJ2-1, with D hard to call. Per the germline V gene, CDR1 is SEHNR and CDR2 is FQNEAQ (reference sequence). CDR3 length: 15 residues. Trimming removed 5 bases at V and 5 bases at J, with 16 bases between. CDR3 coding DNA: TGTGCCAGCAGCCTATCTGAGACGTCTCACAATGAGCAGTTCTTC. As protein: CASSLSETSHNEQFF.

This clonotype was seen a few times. CDR3 in DNA: TGTGCCAGCAGCACAGCGGGAGAGGAGCAGTTCTTC. Translating it yields CASSTAGEEQFF. This chain joins TRBV9 and TRBJ2-1, with 8 positions matching TRBD2. Germline V gives CDR1 SGDLS, CDR2 YYNGEE. J lost 10 bases, V lost 4 bases, and 4 bases had no gene match. The CDR3 spans 12 residues.

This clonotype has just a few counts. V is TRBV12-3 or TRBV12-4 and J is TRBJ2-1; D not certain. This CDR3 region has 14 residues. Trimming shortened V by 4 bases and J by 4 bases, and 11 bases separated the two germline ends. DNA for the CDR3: TGTGCCAGCAGTTCCCGGACCTGGTACAATGAGCAGTTCTTC. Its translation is CASSSRTWYNEQFF.

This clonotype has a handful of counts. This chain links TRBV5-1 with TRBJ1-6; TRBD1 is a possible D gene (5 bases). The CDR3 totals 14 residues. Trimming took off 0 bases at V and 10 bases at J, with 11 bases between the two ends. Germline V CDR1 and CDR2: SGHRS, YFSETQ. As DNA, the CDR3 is TGCGCCAGCAGCTTGGAAGGGGTCTGGTCACCCCTCCACTTT. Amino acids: CASSLEGVWSPLHF.